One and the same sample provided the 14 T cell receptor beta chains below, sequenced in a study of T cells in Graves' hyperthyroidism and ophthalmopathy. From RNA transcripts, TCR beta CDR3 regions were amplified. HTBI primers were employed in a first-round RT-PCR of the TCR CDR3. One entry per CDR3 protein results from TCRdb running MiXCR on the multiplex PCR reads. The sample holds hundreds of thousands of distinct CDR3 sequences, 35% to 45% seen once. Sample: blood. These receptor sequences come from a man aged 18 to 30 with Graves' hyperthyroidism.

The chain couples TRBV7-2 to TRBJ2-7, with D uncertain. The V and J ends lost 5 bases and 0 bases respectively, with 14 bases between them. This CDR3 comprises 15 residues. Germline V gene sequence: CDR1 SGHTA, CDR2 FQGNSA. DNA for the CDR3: TGTGCCAGCAGCCAAGATCTTCGCGCCTCCTACGAGCAGTACTTC. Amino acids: CASSQDLRASYEQYF.

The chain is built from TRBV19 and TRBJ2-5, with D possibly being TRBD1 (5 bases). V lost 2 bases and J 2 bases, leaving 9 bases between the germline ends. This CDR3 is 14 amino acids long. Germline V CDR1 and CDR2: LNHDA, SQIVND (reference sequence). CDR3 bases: TGTGCCAGTAGTATACTGGGGCGGCAAGAGACCCAGTACTTC. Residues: CASSILGRQETQYF.

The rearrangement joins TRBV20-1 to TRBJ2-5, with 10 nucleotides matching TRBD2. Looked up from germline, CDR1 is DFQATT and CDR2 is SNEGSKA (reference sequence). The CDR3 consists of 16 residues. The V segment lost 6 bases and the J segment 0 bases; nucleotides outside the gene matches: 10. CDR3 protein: CSANPLAGVHQETQYF. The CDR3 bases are TGCAGTGCCAACCCCCTAGCGGGAGTTCACCAAGAGACCCAGTACTTC.

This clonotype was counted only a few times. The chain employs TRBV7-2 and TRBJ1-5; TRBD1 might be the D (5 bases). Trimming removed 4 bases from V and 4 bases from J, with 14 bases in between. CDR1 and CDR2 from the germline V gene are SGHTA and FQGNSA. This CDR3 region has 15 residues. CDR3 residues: CASSSMLGGNQPQHF. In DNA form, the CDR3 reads TGTGCCAGCAGCTCAATGCTGGGGGGAAATCAGCCCCAGCATTTT.

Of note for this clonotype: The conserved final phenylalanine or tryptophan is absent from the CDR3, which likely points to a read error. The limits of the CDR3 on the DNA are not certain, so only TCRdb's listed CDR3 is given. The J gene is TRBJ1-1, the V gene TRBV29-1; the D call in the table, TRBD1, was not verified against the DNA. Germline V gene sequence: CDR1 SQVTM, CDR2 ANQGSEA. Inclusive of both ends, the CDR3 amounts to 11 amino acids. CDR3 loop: CSVEVGKQDGL.

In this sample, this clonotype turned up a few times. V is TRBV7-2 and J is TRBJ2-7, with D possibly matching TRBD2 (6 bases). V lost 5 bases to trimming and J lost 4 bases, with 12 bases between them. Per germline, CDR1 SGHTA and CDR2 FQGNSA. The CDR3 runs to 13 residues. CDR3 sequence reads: CASSPNGGYEQYF. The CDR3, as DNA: TGTGCCAGCAGCCCTAATGGGGGGTACGAGCAGTACTTC.

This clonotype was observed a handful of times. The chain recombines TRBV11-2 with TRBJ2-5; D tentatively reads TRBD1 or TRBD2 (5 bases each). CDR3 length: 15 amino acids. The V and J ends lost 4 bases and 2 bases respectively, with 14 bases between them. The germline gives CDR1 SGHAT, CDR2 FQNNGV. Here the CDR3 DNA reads TGTGCCAGCAGCTCTCTAGGGGACGGTCAAGAGACCCAGTACTTC. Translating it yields CASSSLGDGQETQYF.

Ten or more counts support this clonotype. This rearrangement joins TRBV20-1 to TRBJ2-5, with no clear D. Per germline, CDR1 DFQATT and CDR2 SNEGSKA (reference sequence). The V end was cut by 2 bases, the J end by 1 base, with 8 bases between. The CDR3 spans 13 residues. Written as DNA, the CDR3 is TGCAGTGCTAGAAGTGGGTCCCAAGAGACCCAGTACTTC. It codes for CSARSGSQETQYF.

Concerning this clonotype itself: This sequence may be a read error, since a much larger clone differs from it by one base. CDR3 nucleotides: TGTGCCAGCAGCTTAGGCGCGGGAGGCCACGAGCAGTGCTTC. Its protein is CASSLGAGGHEQCF. The gene calls are TRBV7-6 and TRBJ2-7, with 8 bases fitting TRBD2. Per germline, CDR1 SGHVS and CDR2 FNYEAQ. There are 14 residues in the CDR3.

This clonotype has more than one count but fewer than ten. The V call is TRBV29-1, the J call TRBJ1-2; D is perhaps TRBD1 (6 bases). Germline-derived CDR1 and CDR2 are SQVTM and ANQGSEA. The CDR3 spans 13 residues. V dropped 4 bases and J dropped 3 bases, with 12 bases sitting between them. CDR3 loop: CSVVVSGDYGYTF. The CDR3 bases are TGCAGCGTTGTAGTCTCAGGGGACTATGGCTACACCTTC.

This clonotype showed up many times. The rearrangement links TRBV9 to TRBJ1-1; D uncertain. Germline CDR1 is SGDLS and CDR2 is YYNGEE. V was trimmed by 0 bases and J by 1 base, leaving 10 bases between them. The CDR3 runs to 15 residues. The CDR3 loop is CASSVVAAGNTEAFF. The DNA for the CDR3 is TGTGCCAGCAGCGTAGTAGCGGCTGGGAACACTGAAGCTTTCTTT.

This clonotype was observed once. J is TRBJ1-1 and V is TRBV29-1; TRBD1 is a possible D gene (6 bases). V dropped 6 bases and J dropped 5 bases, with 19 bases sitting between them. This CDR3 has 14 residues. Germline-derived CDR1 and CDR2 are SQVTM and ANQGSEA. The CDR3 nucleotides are TGCAGCGTCCCGGGACATCGGAGTGTGACTGAAGCTTTCTTT. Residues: CSVPGHRSVTEAFF.

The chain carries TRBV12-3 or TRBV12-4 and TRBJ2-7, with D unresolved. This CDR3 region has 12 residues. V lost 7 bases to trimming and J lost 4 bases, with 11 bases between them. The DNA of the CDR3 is TGTGCCAGCACCGATGGAGCATACGAGCAGTACTTC. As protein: CASTDGAYEQYF.

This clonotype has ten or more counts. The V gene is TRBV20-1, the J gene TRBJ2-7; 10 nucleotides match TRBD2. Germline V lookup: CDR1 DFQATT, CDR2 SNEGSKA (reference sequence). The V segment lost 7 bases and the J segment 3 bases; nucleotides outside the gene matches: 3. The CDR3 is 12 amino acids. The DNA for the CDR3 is TGCAGTGAGGGACTAGCGCTCTACGAGCAGTACTTC. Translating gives CSEGLALYEQYF.